Listed below are T cell receptor beta chains from one sample, sequenced in a study of STAT3 mutations in large granular lymphocyte leukemia. Some clones are missing from TCRdb's copy, which holds only in-frame ones; the method was immunoSEQ multiplex PCR. The sample lists 9,500 to 15,000 clones, 60% to 85% occurring once. Material: peripheral blood mononuclear cells. The receptor source for this set is a man aged 55 to 69 with T-cell large granular lymphocyte leukemia. Some clones in this sample may be carry-over from other donors' samples. Both conserved end residues are part of each CDR3. Fields, in order: CDR3 protein, CDR3 DNA, J gene, D gene, clone size, V gene. A D gene is named only where the DNA matches it firmly. Some rows mark clone size as missing; the rest say once, few, many or name a class of expanded clone.

CASSLWVQGLSAGELFF TGCGCCAGCAGCTTGTGGGTCCAGGGCCTTAGCGCCGGGGAGCTGTTTTTT TRBJ2-2 NA NA TRBV5-1
CTSSQDRERYEKLFF TGCACCAGCAGCCAGGACAGGGAGAGATATGAAAAACTGTTTTTT TRBJ1-4 NA NA TRBV1
CASSRTGGYSGNTIYF TGTGCCAGCAGCAGGACAGGTGGATACTCTGGAAACACCATATATTTT TRBJ1-3 TRBD1 few TRBV5-6
CATIAGGRTDTQYF TGTGCCACAATAGCGGGAGGCCGCACAGATACGCAGTATTTT TRBJ2-3 TRBD2 NA TRBV27
CASPQTRGEQFF TGCGCCAGCCCCCAAACTAGGGGCGAGCAGTTCTTC TRBJ2-1 NA NA TRBV5-1
CASSQESAVGLYGYTF TGTGCCAGCAGCCAAGAGTCCGCAGTGGGGCTCTATGGCTACACCTTC TRBJ1-2 NA NA TRBV4-2
CASMTGLGQPQHF TGTGCCAGTATGACAGGGTTAGGTCAGCCCCAGCATTTT TRBJ1-5 TRBD1 once TRBV19
CASGQRSSGLTDTQYF TGTGCCAGCGGTCAACGGTCGTCGGGCCTCACAGATACGCAGTATTTT TRBJ2-3 NA medium-sized TRBV28
CASSLGPTESNEQFF TGTGCCAGCAGCTTAGGCCCAACAGAATCCAATGAGCAGTTCTTC TRBJ2-1 NA NA TRBV7-2
CASSLDVTGGEETQYF TGTGCCAGCAGCTTGGATGTGACAGGGGGCGAAGAGACCCAGTACTTC TRBJ2-5 TRBD1 NA TRBV5-4
CASSPTSGRSWEQYF TGTGCCAGCAGCCCGACTAGCGGGAGGTCGTGGGAGCAGTACTTC TRBJ2-7 TRBD2 NA TRBV7-6
CASSPASNKQFF TGTGCCAGCAGCCCCGCTAGCAACAAGCAGTTCTTC TRBJ2-1 NA NA TRBV5-8
CASSASRLPKRWFF TGTGCCAGCAGCGCTTCGAGACTGCCTAAACGTTGGTTCTTC TRBJ2-1 NA NA TRBV7-9
CASSIGPGLAWPGTDTQYF TGTGCCAGCAGCATAGGACCGGGACTAGCTTGGCCTGGCACAGATACGCAGTATTTT TRBJ2-3 TRBD2 NA TRBV13
CASSQDRLAGDTQYF TGCGCCAGCAGCCAAGATAGACTAGCGGGGGATACGCAGTATTTT TRBJ2-3 TRBD2 NA TRBV4-1